These T cell receptor beta chains were read from a single sample in a study of cytomegalovirus exposure and HLA in healthy donors. The protocol was immunoSEQ multiplex PCR, while the TCRdb copy is restricted to in-frame clones and leaves out a portion. The table includes 110,000 to 150,000 clones, roughly 75% detected once. Sequencing was carried out using PBMCs. The receptors derive from a young man in good health and CMV-seronegative. Each CDR3 is given with its conserved first and last residue.

V	J	CDR3
TRBV10-3	TRBJ2-1	CATLLGLADYNEQFF
TRBV18	TRBJ1-5	CASSPVYRLNQPQHF
TRBV19	TRBJ1-1	CASSIRGGDTEAFF
TRBV5-1	TRBJ2-7	CASSFEGAYEQYF
TRBV19	TRBJ1-5	CASKSMEGGGNQPQHF
TRBV6-5	TRBJ2-1	CASSYVAGEDNEQFF
TRBV4-1	-	CASSQEGLAVFEQYF
TRBV28	TRBJ2-7	CAINRESEPYEQYF
TRBV5-1	TRBJ2-7	CASSPSGVLGYEQYF
TRBV19	TRBJ1-5	CASRETGTNSNQPQHF
TRBV5-6	TRBJ2-5	CASSFRSRETQYF
TRBV5-1	TRBJ2-5	CASSGEGTQYF
TRBV2	TRBJ1-6	CASSVRDGNSPLHF
TRBV5-1	TRBJ2-1	CASSLISTGVNEQFF
TRBV29-1	TRBJ2-1	CSVVHRQVLAGDEQFF
TRBV4-1	TRBJ2-7	CASSLILQADYEQYF
TRBV4-1	TRBJ1-2	CASSQNQGWHGYTF
TRBV6-6	TRBJ2-7	CATYSGGSYEQYF
TRBV28	TRBJ2-7	CATKLGRSVYEQYF
TRBV6-7	TRBJ2-7	CASSTSGEQYF
TRBV5-5	TRBJ1-1	CASSLAAGLVINTEAFF
TRBV12-5	TRBJ2-1	CASGLGGSYNEQFF
TRBV2	TRBJ2-1	CASSDRYNEQFF
TRBV28	TRBJ2-1	CASIHTNYNEQFF
TRBV6-5	TRBJ2-1	CASRRDFNEQFF
TRBV4-2	TRBJ2-3	CASSQAPRLGSGNHEDTQYF
TRBV2	-	CASSLGQGGEQYF
TRBV5-1	TRBJ2-2	CASSLGLAGNTGELFF
TRBV15	TRBJ1-5	CATSTGVSNQPQHF
TRBV7-8	TRBJ1-1	CASSITGTGAEAFF
TRBV5-1	TRBJ2-1	CASSPDGTGNYNEQFF
TRBV5-1	TRBJ2-7	CASSLSQGYEQYF
TRBV19	TRBJ2-7	CASSLQPGTQGEQYF
TRBV5-1	TRBJ1-6	CASSLGGTGNSPLHF
TRBV29-1	TRBJ2-1	CSAIKDRTYNEQFF
TRBV25-1	TRBJ2-1	CASSLLAGHSYNEQFF
TRBV6-6	TRBJ1-5	CASGGGIGSQPQHF
TRBV15	TRBJ2-5	CATSRVQGGKETQYF
TRBV19	TRBJ2-1	CATGQGHEQFF
TRBV7-9	TRBJ1-4	CASSLGRTATNEKLFF
TRBV5-6	TRBJ1-1	CASSYRTGREAFF
TRBV7-8	TRBJ1-3	CASSLLQGSGNTIYF
TRBV5-1	TRBJ2-6	CASSWTGTGGLSGANVLTF
TRBV6-1	TRBJ1-1	CASETAGVGNTEAFF
TRBV6-1	TRBJ2-7	CASSQRQLSYEQYF
TRBV28	TRBJ2-1	CASRPVPRTSTEQFF